Shown below are 17 T cell receptor beta chains from a single sample sequenced in a study of identical twins. TCRdb fed the 5' RACE reads into MiXCR, producing one record per CDR3 protein. The sample lists more than 650,000 distinct CDR3 sequences, 5.5% to 6.5% occurring once. The sequencing sample was made of naive T cells sorted from blood. These receptors originate from a man younger than 35 in good health.

V is TRBV20-1 and J is TRBJ2-2, with D possibly TRBD1 on 5 matching bases. This CDR3 region has 16 residues. Germline lookup yields CDR1 DFQATT and CDR2 SNEGSKA (reference sequence). V lost 1 base and J 1 base, leaving 13 bases between the germline ends. Here the CDR3 reads CSARACPGQNTGELFF. In nucleotides, the CDR3 is TGCAGTGCTAGAGCGTGCCCCGGACAGAACACCGGGGAGCTGTTTTTT.

This clonotype was observed at least ten times. The genes are TRBV15 and TRBJ2-1; 9 bases fit TRBD1. V shed 3 bases, J shed 5 bases, and the junction held 5 bases outside the gene matches. The germline CDR1 and CDR2 sequences are LNHNV and YYDKDF (reference sequence). This CDR3 contains 15 residues. The CDR3 loop reads CATSSRDRENNEQFF. DNA for the CDR3: TGTGCCACCAGCAGCCGGGACAGGGAAAACAATGAGCAGTTCTTC.

This chain uses TRBV7-9 with TRBJ1-2; D is possibly TRBD1 (6 bases). Trimming removed 4 bases at V and 4 bases at J, with 10 bases between. The germline CDR1 and CDR2 sequences are SEHNR and FQNEAQ (reference sequence). CDR3 length: 13 amino acids. This CDR3 is CASSSTGPYGYTF. CDR3 DNA sequence: TGTGCCAGCAGCTCGACAGGACCCTATGGCTACACCTTC.

This chain uses TRBV3-1 with TRBJ2-2, with D maybe TRBD2 (5 bases). Between the trimmed V and J ends, which lost 1 base and 6 bases, there was a span of 9 bases. In germline, CDR1 is LGHDT, CDR2 YNNKEL (reference sequence). CDR3 size: 14 residues. The CDR3 nucleotides are TGTGCCAGCAGCCAAGGAGGGCCGCCCGGGGAGCTGTTTTTT. Protein sequence: CASSQGGPPGELFF.

The rearrangement uses TRBV19 and TRBJ2-1, with 8 positions matching TRBD2. CDR3 length equals 16 residues. V was clipped by 8 bases and J by 3 bases; unmatched bases: 12. The germline CDR1 and CDR2 sequences are LNHDA and SQIVND (reference sequence). In DNA form, the CDR3 reads TGTGCCAGTTCGATGAGTAGCGGGACGTTCTACAATGAGCAGTTCTTC. It encodes CASSMSSGTFYNEQFF.

This clonotype turned up a few times. The chain employs TRBV7-8 and TRBJ2-7, with D hard to call. Per the germline V gene, CDR1 is SGHVS and CDR2 is FQNEAQ. This CDR3 region has 13 residues. V lost 6 bases, J lost 3 bases, and 12 bases lay in between. The CDR3 sequence is CASRGVPDYEQYF. As DNA, the CDR3 is TGTGCCAGCAGAGGAGTGCCGGACTACGAGCAGTACTTC.

This clonotype occurred many times. The CDR3: CAISEFTSPLATGELFF. CDR3 DNA sequence: TGTGCCATCAGTGAGTTTACTAGCCCCCTTGCCACCGGGGAGCTGTTTTTT. The J gene is TRBJ2-2, the V gene TRBV10-3, with D perhaps matching TRBD2 (6 bases). CDR3 size: 17 residues. V dropped 1 base and J dropped 4 bases, with 16 bases sitting between them. CDR1 and CDR2 (germline): ENHRY, SYGVKD.

The table lists this clonotype with many counts. The chain couples TRBV5-5 to TRBJ2-5; D not resolved. The CDR3 has 11 amino acids. From germline, CDR1 is SGHKS and CDR2 YYEKEE (reference sequence). Trimming shortened V by 3 bases and J by 9 bases, and 9 bases separated the two germline ends. The CDR3 sequence is CASSSVGSQYF. The CDR3, as DNA: TGTGCCAGCAGCTCTGTCGGGTCCCAGTACTTC.

This sequence joins TRBV4-1 and TRBJ2-7; perhaps TRBD1 as D (5 bases). Germline CDR1 MGHRA, CDR2 YSYEKL. V lost 5 bases and J 2 bases, leaving 13 bases between the germline ends. The CDR3 length is 14 residues. CDR3 in amino acids: CASSILPGTYEQYV. The CDR3 DNA follows: TGCGCCAGCAGCATACTTCCAGGGACCTACGAGCAGTACGTC.

This chain connects TRBV6-5 to TRBJ2-7, with TRBD2 matching 13 bases. Germline V CDR1 and CDR2: MNHEY, SVGAGI. The CDR3 covers 16 residues. V lost 0 bases to trimming and J lost 5 bases; unmatched junction nucleotides: 4. CDR3 loop: CASSYSRTSGSHEQYV. The CDR3 DNA is TGTGCCAGCAGTTACTCCCGGACTAGCGGGAGCCACGAGCAGTACGTC.

The chain joins TRBV5-1 to TRBJ2-5; a weak D match, TRBD2 (5 bases). Germline CDR1 is SGHRS and CDR2 is YFSETQ. V gave up 4 bases and J gave up 13 bases, with 20 bases separating them. This CDR3 has 13 amino acids. This CDR3 reads CASSPEDGTRVYF. The CDR3 DNA follows: TGCGCCAGCAGCCCAGAGGACGGAACGCGGGTGTACTTC.

This clonotype has ten or more counts. This chain links TRBV19 with TRBJ2-1, with a weak D call TRBD1 (5 bases). This CDR3 spans 13 amino acids. CDR1 and CDR2 (germline): LNHDA, SQIVND (reference sequence). The germline V and J ends were trimmed by 7 bases and 8 bases, with 15 bases remaining between them. In nucleotides, the CDR3 is TGTGCCAGTAATCCTTCAGGGATCGATGAGCAGTTCTTC. It is translated as CASNPSGIDEQFF.

CDR3 bases: TGCAGTGCTAGATCCCGGACAGGCTACGAGCAGTACGTC. Translating it yields CSARSRTGYEQYV. The chain employs TRBV20-1 and TRBJ2-7; 7 bases line up with TRBD1. The germline V gene encodes CDR1 DFQATT and CDR2 SNEGSKA (reference sequence). The length of the CDR3 is 13 residues. V was clipped by 2 bases and J by 3 bases; unmatched bases: 4.

A few counts support this clonotype. This chain connects TRBV15 to TRBJ2-3; 16 bases are a match to TRBD2. Unmatched junction bases numbered 10, after V lost 7 bases and J lost 3 bases. The CDR3 is 18 residues long. Looked up from germline, CDR1 is LNHNV and CDR2 is YYDKDF (reference sequence). CDR3 bases: TGTGCCACCACCCCGGGACTAGCGGGAGGGCCCGCAACAGATACGCAGTATTTT. This translates into CATTPGLAGGPATDTQYF.

This clonotype was found a few times. The V gene is TRBV5-5, the J gene TRBJ2-3; a weak D match, TRBD2 (6 bases). CDR3 length: 14 residues. V lost 6 bases and J 4 bases, leaving 15 bases between the germline ends. Germline assignment: CDR1 SGHKS and CDR2 YYEKEE (reference sequence). Here the CDR3 reads CASNPGGVPDTQYF. CDR3 nucleotides: TGTGCCAGCAACCCAGGCGGGGTACCAGATACGCAGTATTTT.

This clonotype was found many times. This sequence joins TRBV20-1 and TRBJ2-7, with 7 positions matching TRBD2. The ends lost 3 bases at V and 3 bases at J; junction bases unmatched: 5. The CDR3 totals 13 residues. Per the germline V gene, CDR1 is DFQATT and CDR2 is SNEGSKA (reference sequence). DNA for the CDR3: TGCAGTGCTAGGGGGGGGAACGTCTACGAGCAGTACTTC. Translation gives CSARGGNVYEQYF.

This clonotype was counted at least ten times. CDR3 loop: CATSRDAGSAGNTIYF. In DNA, the CDR3 is TGTGCCACCAGCAGAGATGCGGGATCTGCAGGAAACACCATATATTTT. The rearrangement uses TRBV15 and TRBJ1-3; D ambiguous. CDR1 is LNHNV, CDR2 YYDKDF, per germline (reference sequence). Trimming cost V 0 bases and J 4 bases, with 13 bases left between them. The CDR3 contains 16 residues.